This T cell receptor (beta chain) was captured by sequencing in a study of shared clonotypes between healthy human individuals. Whole-study results and caveats: Sampling covered blood only; tissue repertoires likely differ. With several donors compared, roughly 4.9% of naive CD4 clonotypes were shared.

The split of CD4+ cells yielded CD45RA+ naive and CD45RA-negative memory subsets. The data were produced by immunoSEQ multiplex PCR, yet TCRdb's version contains in-frame clones alone and is incomplete. The sample lists approximately 2,300,000 clones, less than 95% occurring once. CDR1 and CDR2 (germline): SEHNR, FQNEAQ (reference sequence). J gave up 3 bases and V 1 base, and 4 bases lay outside the gene matches. This CDR3 has 15 residues. With regard to this clone: The antigen is undetermined.

Sequences were obtained from naive CD4+ T cells from PBMCs. Subset meaning: CD45RA+ positively selected. The sequence derives from a man aged 18 to 30 in good health. Some clones in this sample may be carry-over from other donors' samples. The chain couples TRBV7-9 to TRBJ1-2, with TRBD1 matching 8 bases. The chain's CDR3 is CASSLEQGVYYGYTF. The DNA of the CDR3 is TGTGCCAGCAGCTTAGAACAGGGGGTATACTATGGCTACACCTTC.